This TCR beta chain was identified in a study of T cells in women clearing cervical HPV infection. Study background: Case blood drawn at lesion detection; control blood after infection cleared. Case blood was drawn a median around 150 days after lesion detection. Study-wide results and limits: CIN3+ cases had significantly higher TCR richness than controls; evenness did not differ. Timing of associations relative to infection is unclear; T-cell subsets were not isolated.

The ends lost 4 bases at V and 4 bases at J; junction bases unmatched: 9. The CDR3 has 16 residues. The V gene's germline CDR1 is SGHRS and CDR2 YFSETQ. TCRdb keeps only in-frame clones here, not all; method: immunoSEQ multiplex PCR. This table lists 20,000 to 25,000 clones. On this clone itself: The antigen is unknown. The read finishes 3 residues shy of the CDR3 end, and the germline J gene is used to complete it.

This sequence originates from a woman aged 18-70 years with a cervical HPV16 infection that either progressed to CIN3+ or cleared (not recorded which). V gene TRBV5-1 combines with J gene TRBJ2-3; 10 bases are shared with TRBD2. The sequenced sample was blood buffy coat. CDR3 DNA, as far as it was read: TGCGCCAGCAGCAGGGTTCTAGCGGGAGTGTCAGATACG. Protein sequence: CASSRVLAGVSDT. In full, the CDR3 is CASSRVLAGVSDTQYF.